These 2 T cell receptor beta chains came from one sample sequenced in a study of blood T cell repertoires in COVID-19. Produced via immunoSEQ multiplex PCR; TCRdb's table is partial and in-frame only. Altogether fewer than 30,000 clones are present, 90% to 95% being singletons, with the ten largest covering less than 8.5%. The specimen sequenced was peripheral blood. The receptors derive from a human donor in a cohort sampled during active COVID-19.

V is TRBV3-1 (or the pseudogene TRBV3-2) and J is TRBJ2-5; D is possibly TRBD2 (5 bases). Germline V gene lookup returns CDR1 LGHDT and CDR2 YNNKEL (reference sequence). V gave up 3 bases and J gave up 5 bases, with 7 bases separating them. This CDR3 is 12 amino acids long. CDR3 loop: CASSQTKETQYF. The CDR3 coding sequence is TGTGCCAGCAGCCAGACTAAGGAGACCCAGTACTTC.

The genes are TRBV11-2 and TRBJ1-2; TRBD1 agrees at 7 bases. V was clipped by 2 bases and J by 7 bases; unmatched bases: 13. The CDR3 is 16 amino acids. CDR1 and CDR2 (germline): SGHAT, FQNNGV. Written as DNA, the CDR3 is TGTGCCAGCAGCTTACAGAGCGGGCCCCAGGGGGGTGGCTACACCTTC. Translating it yields CASSLQSGPQGGGYTF.